The table lists the clone carrying this T cell receptor (beta chain) with a count of one. Its antigen is unidentified. Assay used: immunoSEQ multiplex PCR; TCRdb lists only in-frame clones, some missing. Found here are 2 million to 2.5 million clones, around 96% of them singletons; the top ten hold around 1.1%. Germline CDR1 reads SNHLY; CDR2 reads FYNNEI. The CDR3 loop spans 12 amino acids. V lost 5 bases and J lost 8; bases outside the gene matches: 4. The data were taken from a study of shared clonotypes between healthy human individuals. Study in general: The donor group consisted of a couple of women and three men, aged 18 to 49.

Study results and limitations: Few donors limited the genetic and exposure-history diversity represented.

Selected positively for CCR7 and CD45RO-negative, naive CD8 cells excluded terminally differentiated effector memory CD45RA+ cells. J is TRBJ1-2 and V is TRBV2; TRBD1 matches at 8 bases. Sequenced input: naive CD8+ T cells sorted from blood. This clonotype was obtained from a young man in good health. The CDR3, as DNA: TGTGCCAGCAGTCCGGACAGGGACGGCTACACCTTC. This gives the protein CASSPDRDGYTF.